This T cell receptor beta chain was profiled in a study of early T cells in non-severe SARS-CoV-2 infection. TCRdb reanalysed the 5' RACE reads using MiXCR and keeps one entry per CDR3 protein. The repertoire holds approximately 76,000 distinct CDR3 sequences, with 12% as singletons. The sequenced sample consisted of whole blood. The receptor's source is an adult who was a healthcare worker with PCR-confirmed SARS-CoV-2 infection or an uninfected control (not recorded which).

CDR3 nucleotides: TGTGCCACCCAGTCCGGGAGCCTTGGAAACACCATATATTTT. Amino acids: CATQSGSLGNTIYF. The chain links TRBV6-5 to TRBJ1-3; no clear D gene. The length of the CDR3 is 14 residues. The V gene lost 10 bases and the J gene lost 3 bases, with 16 bases spanning the gap. Per germline, CDR1 MNHEY and CDR2 SVGAGI.